These 16 T cell receptor beta chains were all obtained from the same sample, sequenced in a study of blood T cell repertoires in COVID-19. Assay: immunoSEQ multiplex PCR; the TCRdb copy retains only in-frame clones and omits some. The sample contains about 54,000 clones, roughly 90% of which appear only once. The sequencing sample was made of peripheral blood. These receptors all stem from a man between 45 and 60 years old with acute or convalescent COVID-19.

This sequence joins TRBV5-5 and TRBJ2-1, with 9 bases that match TRBD1. The V and J ends lost 3 bases and 8 bases, in that order; junction bases with no gene match: 9. This CDR3 comprises 15 residues. The germline V gene has CDR1 SGHKS and CDR2 YYEKEE (reference sequence). CDR3 DNA: TGTGCCAGCAGCTCTTTGGGACAGGGAGGGTATGAGCAGTTCTTC. Amino acid sequence: CASSSLGQGGYEQFF. Drawing the rest from reference TRBV5-5 and TRBJ2-1, the complete variable domain is DAGVTQSPTHLIKTRGQQVTLRCSPISGHKSVSWYQQVLGQGPQFIFQYYEKEERGRGNFPDRFSARQFPNYSSELNVNALLLGDSALYLCASSSLGQGGYEQFFGPGTRLTVL.

Only one count was recorded for this clone. The rearrangement uses TRBV5-1 and TRBJ2-2, with D perhaps matching TRBD2 (6 bases). V dropped 0 bases and J dropped 3 bases, with 12 bases sitting between them. Germline V CDR1 and CDR2: SGHRS, YFSETQ. The CDR3 totals 16 residues. As DNA, the CDR3 is TGCGCCAGCAGCTTGGACGCTAGCGCTTACACCGGGGAGCTGTTTTTT. Translated: CASSLDASAYTGELFF.

This clone occurred once. This chain uses TRBV6-5 with TRBJ1-1; possibly TRBD1 for D (6 bases). This CDR3 has 12 amino acids. V was pared by 4 bases and J by 10 bases, with 13 bases between. The V gene's germline CDR1 is MNHEY and CDR2 SVGAGI. CDR3 nucleotides: TGTGCCAGCAGTTCAACAGGGCGAGGAGCTTTCTTT. Its translation: CASSSTGRGAFF.

The gene calls are TRBV10-1 and TRBJ2-3, with TRBD2 matching over 7 bases. Germline CDR1 reads WNHNN; CDR2 reads SYGVQD (reference sequence). CDR3 length: 15 amino acids. Unmatched junction bases numbered 4, after V lost 3 bases and J lost 1 base. The CDR3 protein is CASSDSSGGTDTQYF. The CDR3 bases are TGCGCCAGCAGTGATTCTAGCGGAGGCACAGATACGCAGTATTTT.

The chain recombines TRBV21-1 with TRBJ2-3; the D call of TRBD2 is as the table states it, not checked on the DNA. TRBV21-1 is assigned pseudogene status. CDR3 length equals 16 residues. CDR3 amino acids: CASGAPRGSGTDTQYF. DNA for the CDR3: TGTGCCAGCGGGGCCCCTCGCGGGAGTGGGACAGATACGCAGTATTTT.

The V call is TRBV6-4, the J call TRBJ1-2, with 7 bases fitting TRBD1. The CDR3 contains 16 residues. J was trimmed by 8 bases and V by 2 bases; bases with no gene match: 14. The germline V gene has CDR1 MRHNA and CDR2 SNTAGT. The CDR3 here is CASSDAKRGPRVGYTF. CDR3 DNA: TGTGCCAGCAGTGACGCGAAGAGGGGGCCTAGGGTCGGCTACACCTTC.

The chain combines TRBV10-3 with TRBJ1-1; 7 nucleotides align to TRBD1. Germline loops: CDR1 ENHRY, CDR2 SYGVKD. V lost 3 bases, J lost 7 bases, and 5 bases stayed unmatched. The CDR3 contains 13 residues. The DNA for the CDR3 is TGTGCCATCAGTGATGAACGGGACAGTGAAGCTTTCTTT. Its translation is CAISDERDSEAFF.

The chain couples TRBV30 to TRBJ1-5; D call uncertain. The CDR3 consists of 12 residues. CDR1 is GTSNPN and CDR2 is SVGIG in the germline V gene (reference sequence). Deletions cut 0 bases from V and 6 bases from J, with 6 bases between. The CDR3: CAWSVRGQPQHF. CDR3 bases: TGTGCCTGGAGTGTACGCGGTCAGCCCCAGCATTTT.

CDR3 residues: CASSSSNFGLRDEKLFF. CDR3 nucleotides: TGCGCCAGCAGCTCTTCTAACTTCGGGCTCAGGGATGAAAAACTGTTTTTT. The rearrangement links TRBV5-1 to TRBJ1-4; tentatively, D is TRBD1 (5 bases). The V gene lost 3 bases and the J gene lost 6 bases, with 21 bases spanning the gap. Germline CDR1 SGHRS, CDR2 YFSETQ. The CDR3 consists of 17 residues.

This clone showed up just a few times. V usage is TRBV7-9 and J usage is TRBJ2-7; a weak D match, TRBD1 (5 bases). The CDR3 has 15 amino acids. The V and J ends lost 5 bases and 5 bases respectively, with 19 bases between them. The germline CDR1 and CDR2 sequences are SEHNR and FQNEAQ (reference sequence). CDR3 bases: TGTGCCAGCAGCGTGGTTGGGGCAGGACGGGACGAGCAGTACTTC. Its translation is CASSVVGAGRDEQYF.

The chain couples TRBV5-4 to TRBJ1-2; the D gene is possibly TRBD1 (5 bases). V dropped 0 bases and J dropped 4 bases, with 13 bases sitting between them. The CDR3 contains 15 residues. The germline V gene encodes CDR1 SGHNT and CDR2 YYREEE (reference sequence). The CDR3 DNA reads TGTGCCAGCAGCTTGGCCCGGCAGGGCATCTATGGCTACACCTTC. Residues: CASSLARQGIYGYTF.

The CDR3 spells CASSDLAGTGEQYF. CDR3 DNA sequence: TGCGCCAGCAGTGACCTAGCGGGGACGGGCGAGCAGTACTTC. The chain uses TRBV10-1 and TRBJ2-7, with TRBD2 identical over 9 bases. This CDR3 spans 14 amino acids. CDR1 is WNHNN, CDR2 SYGVQD, per germline (reference sequence). V lost 3 bases to trimming and J lost 6 bases; unmatched junction nucleotides: 6.

J is TRBJ1-1 and V is TRBV10-2, with D possibly matching TRBD1 (6 bases). V lost 8 bases, J lost 2 bases, and 12 bases lay in between. Germline CDR1 WSHSY, CDR2 SAAADI. The CDR3 loop spans 13 amino acids. CDR3 coding DNA: TGCGCCAGCGGGGACACGAGAAACACTGAAGCTTTCTTT. Its protein is CASGDTRNTEAFF.

This chain links TRBV3-1 (or the pseudogene TRBV3-2) with TRBJ1-5, with 7 bases matching TRBD1. The trim removed 6 bases at V and 4 bases at J, leaving 6 bases unmatched. This CDR3 has 14 residues. Germline loops: CDR1 LGHDT, CDR2 YNNKEL (reference sequence). The CDR3 bases are TGTGCCAGCAGTTCGACAGGGTCGAATCAGCCCCAGCATTTT. Translation: CASSSTGSNQPQHF.

The V call is TRBV18, the J call TRBJ2-1; D is possibly TRBD2 (6 bases). Germline V lookup: CDR1 KGHSH, CDR2 LQKENI. V was clipped by 8 bases and J by 9 bases, with 14 bases between them. The CDR3 covers 12 residues. The CDR3 region has the DNA TGTGCCAGCCAATCGGAGGGCCCTGAGCAGTTCTTC. As protein: CASQSEGPEQFF.

This chain joins TRBV18 and TRBJ1-2; D possibly corresponds to TRBD1 (5 bases). Trimming took 6 bases from V and 9 from J, leaving 20 bases between them. The CDR3 is 14 amino acids. Germline-derived CDR1 and CDR2 are KGHSH and LQKENI. The CDR3 region is CASSGGEMEWRYTF. In DNA, the CDR3 is TGTGCCAGCTCGGGGGGAGAGATGGAGTGGCGCTACACCTTC.